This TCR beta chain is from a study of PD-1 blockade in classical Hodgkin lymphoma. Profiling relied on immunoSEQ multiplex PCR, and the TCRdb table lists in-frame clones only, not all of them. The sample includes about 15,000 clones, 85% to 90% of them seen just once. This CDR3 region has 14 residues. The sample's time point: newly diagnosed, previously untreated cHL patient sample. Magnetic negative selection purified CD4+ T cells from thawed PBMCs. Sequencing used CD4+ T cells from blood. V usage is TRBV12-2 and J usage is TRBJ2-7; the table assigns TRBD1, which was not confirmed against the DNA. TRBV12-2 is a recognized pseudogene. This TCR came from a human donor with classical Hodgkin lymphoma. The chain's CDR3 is CASRSQGPLYEQYF. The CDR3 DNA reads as TGTGCAAGTCGTTCTCAGGGGCCCCTCTACGAGCAGTACTTC.